Listed here are 5 T cell receptor beta chains from one sample, sequenced in a study of blood T cells in healthy people across ages. Combining a sample-barcoded 5' primer with a J-beta primer mix, a second PCR ran for 7 to 11 cycles. TCRdb reprocessed the 5' RACE reads via MiXCR and lists one record per CDR3 protein. The sample holds under 1,000,000 distinct CDR3 sequences, 35% to 50% seen once. Sequenced input: blood. The source of these receptors is a man older than 75 in good health.

This clonotype was seen once. The junction does not match germline at one end; this may be a read error. This chain joins TRBV15 and TRBJ2-4, with 7 positions matching TRBD1. The DNA end is more similar to TRBJ2-7, so the J call may be wrong. Germline V gene data show CDR1 as LNHNV and CDR2 as YYDKDF (reference sequence). CDR3 size: 12 residues. CDR3 sequence reads: CATSGDRDEQYF. Written as DNA, the CDR3 is TGTGCCACCAGCGGAGACAGGGACGAGCAGTACTTC.

Remarks on this clonotype: An end of the junction differs from the germline gene, which may be a read error. Here the CDR3 reads CASSVSGGLYEQYF. The CDR3, as DNA: TGTGCCAGCAGTGTATCGGGAGGGCTCTACGAGCAGTACTTC. This chain connects TRBV27 to TRBJ2-7, with TRBD2 matching over 8 bases. From germline, CDR1 is MNHEY and CDR2 SMNVEV (reference sequence). The CDR3 sequence is 14 residues long.

This clonotype has just a few counts. The rearrangement uses TRBV29-1 and TRBJ2-5; D might be TRBD2 (6 bases). The CDR3 contains 16 residues. The germline V gene has CDR1 SQVTM and CDR2 ANQGSEA. The V gene lost 4 bases and the J gene lost 5 bases, with 23 bases spanning the gap. CDR3: CSVASVGGDRSETQYF. The DNA for the CDR3 is TGCAGCGTTGCGTCGGTGGGAGGAGACCGCAGCGAGACCCAGTACTTC.

This chain connects TRBV15 to TRBJ2-2; D unresolved. The germline V gene encodes CDR1 LNHNV and CDR2 YYDKDF (reference sequence). This CDR3 has 16 residues. V was trimmed by 0 bases and J by 0 bases, leaving 8 bases between them. The CDR3 loop is CATSRDLLPNTGELFF. The CDR3 DNA reads TGTGCCACCAGCAGAGATTTACTACCGAACACCGGGGAGCTGTTTTTT.

The chain joins TRBV12-3 or TRBV12-4 to TRBJ2-3; no firm D call. V shed 5 bases and J shed 4 bases, with 22 bases lying between them. The CDR3 has 17 amino acids. CDR3 in DNA: TGTGCCAGCAGTAGAAGCCCCGGACGAGCGTCTGCAGATACGCAGTATTTT. Its protein product is CASSRSPGRASADTQYF.